This is a list of T cell receptor beta chains from one sample in a study of T cells after yellow fever vaccination. TCRdb re-called the 5' RACE reads with MiXCR, one entry per CDR3 protein. The sample has approximately 300,000 distinct CDR3 sequences, 8.7% seen once. The sample was PBMCs, taken on the day of the first yellow fever vaccination. Receptor source: a man aged 18 to 30 who received the YFV17D yellow fever vaccine. Each CDR3 is given with its conserved first and last residue. Each record gives: D gene, clone size, V gene, J gene, CDR3 protein, CDR3 DNA. A D gene is named only where the DNA matches it firmly. Rows may omit the clone size; those that give it use once, few, many or a size class.

>TRBD2|.|TRBV20-1|TRBJ2-5
CSARDGLAGDQETQYF
TGCAGTGCTAGAGATGGGCTAGCGGGGGACCAAGAGACCCAGTACTTC
>TRBD1|many|TRBV5-1|TRBJ1-2
CASSPGQGAGYTF
TGCGCCAGCAGCCCGGGACAGGGAGCCGGCTACACCTTC
>.|many|TRBV6-2/TRBV6-3|TRBJ1-5
CASSTDRWRYSNQPQHF
TGTGCCAGCAGCACGGACAGATGGAGATATAGCAATCAGCCCCAGCATTTT
>.|.|TRBV6-5|TRBJ1-1
CASSTSGGSGAEAFF
TGTGCCAGCAGTACTAGCGGGGGCAGCGGGGCTGAAGCTTTCTTT
>.|many|TRBV5-1|TRBJ2-1
CASSFALDIRASNEQFF
TGCGCCAGCAGCTTCGCCTTGGACATTAGAGCTAGCAATGAGCAGTTCTTC
>.|few|TRBV7-2|TRBJ1-1
CAPTRRGGNTEAFF
TGTGCCCCAACCCGAAGGGGGGGGAACACTGAAGCTTTCTTT
>.|.|TRBV9|TRBJ2-3
CASSVTSGTTDTQYF
TGTGCCAGCAGCGTAACCAGCGGCACCACAGATACGCAGTATTTT
>.|.|TRBV9|TRBJ2-7
CASSVGAGGISYEQYF
TGTGCCAGCAGCGTAGGGGCCGGGGGCATCTCCTACGAGCAGTACTTC
>.|few|TRBV2|TRBJ1-5
CASVRVPQQPQHF
TGTGCCAGCGTCAGGGTCCCGCAGCAGCCCCAGCATTTT
>TRBD1|.|TRBV7-9|TRBJ2-7
CASSLTGTGEYEQYF
TGTGCCAGCAGCTTAACAGGGACAGGGGAGTACGAGCAGTACTTC
>TRBD1|many|TRBV3-1|TRBJ2-1
CASSLPAGTGRNEQFF
TGTGCCAGCAGCCTCCCGGCCGGGACAGGGCGCAATGAGCAGTTCTTC
>.|.|TRBV6-1|TRBJ1-6
CASRSSTYISPLHF
TGTGCCAGCAGGAGCAGCACCTATATTTCACCCCTCCACTTT
>TRBD2|.|TRBV7-2|TRBJ2-5
CASSAPGLARRKTQYF
TGTGCCAGCAGCGCCCCTGGACTAGCGAGGAGAAAGACCCAGTACTTC
>TRBD1|few|TRBV7-2|TRBJ1-2
CASTHPGQRSYGYTF
TGTGCCAGCACCCACCCGGGACAGCGCTCATATGGCTACACCTTC
>.|.|TRBV5-1|TRBJ2-1
CASSRAASYNEQFF
TGCGCCAGCAGCCGGGCGGCCTCCTACAATGAGCAGTTCTTC
>.|.|TRBV5-1|TRBJ2-2
CASSLRPGETGELFF
TGCGCCAGCAGCTTGAGGCCAGGAGAAACCGGGGAGCTGTTTTTT
>.|few|TRBV21-1|TRBJ2-5
CASSKGTRGLETQYF
TGTGCCAGCAGCAAAGGAACCAGGGGATTAGAGACCCAGTACTTC
>.|few|TRBV5-6|TRBJ2-7
CASSSVHGYEQYF
TGTGCCAGCAGCTCGGTACATGGCTACGAGCAGTACTTC
>.|.|TRBV12-3/TRBV12-4|TRBJ2-2
CASRVPNRVSGELFF
TGTGCCAGCAGGGTGCCTAACAGAGTATCCGGGGAGCTGTTTTTT
>.|.|TRBV11-2|TRBJ2-2
CASSRQLKNTGELFF
TGTGCCAGCAGTCGACAGCTAAAGAACACCGGGGAGCTGTTTTTT
>TRBD1|.|TRBV7-2|TRBJ1-6
CASSLAGTADNSPLHF
TGTGCCAGCAGCTTGGCCGGGACAGCCGATAATTCACCCCTCCACTTT
>.|few|TRBV7-9|TRBJ2-5
CASSLSSGPSETQYF
TGTGCCAGCAGCTTAAGTTCAGGACCTTCAGAGACCCAGTACTTC
>.|few|TRBV20-1|TRBJ1-1
CSSKRREALGAFF
TGCAGTTCCAAGAGGAGGGAAGCTTTAGGAGCTTTCTTT
>TRBD1|few|TRBV9|TRBJ1-2
CASSVGQGTYGYTF
TGTGCCAGCAGCGTGGGACAGGGAACTTATGGCTACACCTTC
>.|few|TRBV7-8|TRBJ2-5
CASAPWRGQETQYF
TGTGCCAGCGCCCCGTGGCGGGGACAAGAGACCCAGTACTTC
>.|.|TRBV12-3/TRBV12-4|TRBJ1-2
CASKTGFYGYTF
TGTGCCAGCAAAACAGGGTTCTATGGCTACACCTTC
>.|.|TRBV10-1|TRBJ2-7
CASSDTETHEQYF
TGCGCCAGCAGCGATACAGAGACCCACGAGCAGTACTTC
>.|few|TRBV3-1|TRBJ2-2
CASSATGPGTTNTGELFF
TGTGCCAGCAGCGCGACTGGCCCAGGAACTACGAACACCGGGGAGCTGTTTTTT
>TRBD1|few|TRBV7-3|TRBJ1-4
CASSSPPGQQNEKLFF
TGTGCCAGCAGCTCACCTCCGGGACAGCAAAATGAAAAACTGTTTTTT
>.|.|TRBV4-3|TRBJ1-2
CASSQAGATLYGYTF
TGCGCCAGCAGCCAAGCAGGGGCGACTCTCTATGGCTACACCTTC
>TRBD2|.|TRBV28|TRBJ2-4
CASRSSGVGNIQYF
TGTGCCAGCAGGTCTAGCGGGGTAGGAAACATTCAGTACTTC
>.|.|TRBV19|TRBJ1-5
CASVRRGNQPQHF
TGTGCCAGCGTGAGAAGAGGCAATCAGCCCCAGCATTTT
>.|few|TRBV7-2|TRBJ1-6
CASSLVETGSPLHF
TGTGCCAGCAGCTTAGTGGAAACGGGTTCACCCCTCCACTTT
>.|.|TRBV3-1|TRBJ1-1
CASSHQGTAENTEAFF
TGTGCCAGCAGCCACCAGGGCACCGCGGAGAACACTGAAGCTTTCTTT
>TRBD1|few|TRBV20-1|TRBJ1-6
CSAPTGGNSPLHF
TGCAGTGCTCCGACAGGGGGAAATTCACCCCTCCACTTT
>.|few|TRBV9|TRBJ2-3
CASSGGTLGLDTQYF
TGTGCCAGCAGCGGCGGGACTCTTGGACTAGATACGCAGTATTTT
>.|.|TRBV29-1|TRBJ1-5
CSVADRMGNQPQHF
TGCAGCGTAGCTGACAGGATGGGCAATCAGCCCCAGCATTTT
>TRBD1|few|TRBV7-9|TRBJ1-5
CASSPTGLNQPQHF
TGTGCCAGCAGTCCGACAGGGCTCAATCAGCCCCAGCATTTT
>.|.|TRBV4-3|TRBJ1-2
CASSQDKGHGYTF
TGCGCCAGCAGCCAAGATAAGGGTCATGGCTACACCTTC
>.|.|TRBV29-1|TRBJ1-6
CSVSETGNSPLHF
TGCAGCGTTAGCGAAACAGGGAATTCACCCCTCCACTTT
>.|.|TRBV7-8|TRBJ2-6
CASTHGGALGLNVANVLTF
TGTGCCAGCACCCACGGGGGCGCCCTCGGTCTGAATGTAGCCAACGTCCTGACTTTC
>.|many|TRBV13|TRBJ1-1
CASSPRGPNTEAFF
TGTGCCAGCAGCCCCCGAGGACCGAACACTGAAGCTTTCTTT
>.|.|TRBV6-1|TRBJ1-1
CASPPLGHLNTEAFF
TGTGCCAGCCCCCCCCTAGGACACCTGAACACTGAAGCTTTCTTT
>TRBD1|.|TRBV4-1|TRBJ1-2
CASSQERQGALGGYTF
TGCGCCAGCAGCCAAGAACGGCAGGGGGCGTTGGGTGGCTACACCTTC
>TRBD1|.|TRBV5-1|TRBJ1-2
CASSLDRARFGYTF
TGCGCCAGCAGCCTAGACAGGGCCCGATTCGGCTACACCTTC